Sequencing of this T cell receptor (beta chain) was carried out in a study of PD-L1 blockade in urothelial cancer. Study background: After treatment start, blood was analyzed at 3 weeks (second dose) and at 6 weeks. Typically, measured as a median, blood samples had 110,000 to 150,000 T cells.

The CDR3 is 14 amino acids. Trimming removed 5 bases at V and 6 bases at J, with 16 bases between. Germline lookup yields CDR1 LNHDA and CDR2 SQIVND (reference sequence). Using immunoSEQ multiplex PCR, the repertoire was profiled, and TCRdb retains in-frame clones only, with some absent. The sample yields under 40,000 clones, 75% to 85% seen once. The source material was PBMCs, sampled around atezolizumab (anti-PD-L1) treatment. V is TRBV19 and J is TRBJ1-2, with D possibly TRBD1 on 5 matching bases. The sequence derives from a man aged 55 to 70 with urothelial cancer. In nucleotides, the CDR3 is TGTGCCAGTAGTTCCGTCCGGGGGGGAAATGGCTACACCTTC. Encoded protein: CASSSVRGGNGYTF. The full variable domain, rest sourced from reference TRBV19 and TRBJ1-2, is DGGITQSPKYLFRKEGQNVTLSCEQNLNHDAMYWYRQDPGQGLRLIYYSQIVNDFQKGDIAEGYSVSREKKESFPLTVTSAQKNPTAFYLCASSSVRGGNGYTFGSGTRLTVV.